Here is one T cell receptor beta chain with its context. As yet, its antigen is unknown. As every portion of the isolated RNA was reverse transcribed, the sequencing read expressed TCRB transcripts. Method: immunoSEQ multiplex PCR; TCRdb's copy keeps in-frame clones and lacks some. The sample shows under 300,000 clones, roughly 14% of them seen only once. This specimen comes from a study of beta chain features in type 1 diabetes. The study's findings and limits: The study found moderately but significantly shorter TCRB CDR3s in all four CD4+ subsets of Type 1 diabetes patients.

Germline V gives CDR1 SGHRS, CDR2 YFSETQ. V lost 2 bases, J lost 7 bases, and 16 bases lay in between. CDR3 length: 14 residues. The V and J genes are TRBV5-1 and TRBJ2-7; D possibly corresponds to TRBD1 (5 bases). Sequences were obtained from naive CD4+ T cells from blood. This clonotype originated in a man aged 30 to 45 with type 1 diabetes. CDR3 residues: CASSFGRGSEEQYF. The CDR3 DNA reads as TGCGCCAGCAGCTTCGGTAGGGGAAGTGAAGAGCAGTACTTC.